This T cell receptor beta chain is from a study of Ad26.COV2.S vaccination and SARS-CoV-2 variants (dated by TCRdb to about 2021). Turning to the overall study: Vaccine-arm donors came from COV1001, a multicentre, randomized, double-blind, placebo-controlled phase I-IIa trial of Ad26.COV2.S in healthy adults. Ad26.COV2.S was administered intramuscularly at 5 x 10^10 or 1 x 10^11 viral particles, either as a single shot or as two shots given 56 days apart. The specificity and breadth of SARS-CoV-2-reactive T cell receptors after Ad26.COV2.S vaccination were assessed by TCRbeta repertoire sequencing. A total of approximately 32 samples were included in the TCR-sequenced set, comprising about 20 Ad26.COV2.S vaccine recipients, 5 placebo recipients and 8 SARS-CoV-2 convalescent individuals. Trial participants were randomized into five groups of five: low-dose or high-dose Ad26.COV2.S given once or twice, or placebo on both occasions. Throughout the experiments and outcome assessment, investigators stayed blinded to trial group allocation.

The meaning of the sample's treatment or condition label: roughly 18 received Ad26.COV2.S at low or high dose, single or two shots; about 5 received placebo; per-sample allocation not given. For vaccine and placebo recipients, repertoires were sequenced using samples collected on day 63 after the first injection. Between 29 July and 7 August 2020, Cohort 1b enrolled 20 to 30 adults aged 18-55 years at one site in Boston, USA. As a vaccine, Ad26.COV2.S was a replication-incompetent adenovirus type 26 vector that expressed a prefusion-stabilized SARS-CoV-2 spike protein derived from the original Wuhan strain. Paper-wide results and their limitations: Higher spike-specific TCR breadth was observed in Ad26.COV2.S recipients than in placebo recipients (P = 0.0014). Comparing responses between vaccine doses or regimens was not something the study was powered to do. According to the authors, total T cell responses may have been underestimated by the TCR breadth and depth analyses. After vaccination, substantial breadth of spike-specific CD8+ and CD4+ T cell responses was reported. Non-spike TCR breadth was comparable between vaccine and placebo recipients, consistent with the vaccine containing only spike.

Trimming removed 7 bases from V and 5 bases from J, leaving 11 bases between the germline ends. The CDR3 measures 12 amino acids from cysteine to phenylalanine. Only the CDR3 portion is preserved as DNA: 36 bases, with reading frame beginning at the first base. The germline V gene (reference sequence) specifies SEHNR as CDR1 and FQNEAQ as CDR2. As to this clone: The specificity of this receptor is unknown. No per-base quality is available; no much larger clone lies one base away.

The immunoSEQ Assay was used to sequence TCRbeta CDR3 regions. After extraction, genomic DNA underwent amplification by bias-controlled multiplex PCR, followed by high-throughput sequencing. The paper's data handling went like this. Collapsing and filtering of sequences were performed to quantify the absolute abundance of each unique TCRbeta CDR3 region. T cell fraction was estimated by normalization of TCRbeta template counts to usable DNA, with usable DNA being measured through amplification of reference genes present in all nucleated cells. Repertoire TCRs were annotated as SARS-CoV-2-specific by exact matching of V gene, CDR3 amino acid sequence and J gene to a known reactive TCR set. The reference SARS-CoV-2 TCR set came from MIRA and was filtered for enrichment in COVID-19-positive ImmuneCODE repertoires, removing public or cross-reactive TCRs. Drawing on the MIRA antigens, annotated TCRs were analysed further at the level of specific ORF or position within ORF. Breadth was defined as the number of annotated unique rearrangements divided by the total number of unique productive rearrangements, and depth was defined as the summed frequency of the annotated unique rearrangements. TCR breadth was compared between groups using two-sided Wilcoxon rank-sum tests. Entries here come from immuneACCESS through TCRdb and include only in-frame sequences with V and J called. Some clones fail to appear in such tables; in the studies checked, an unresolved V gene covers under half of the shortfall, and the cause of the remainder is unknown. V, J and clone size are those of that table, while D and trimming were read from the DNA. This sample lists around 380,000 clones; around nine tenths were detected once. Roughly 3% of the sample is taken by the ten largest.

The specimen was peripheral blood, collected in a trial of Ad26.COV2.S vaccine versus placebo. The TCR comes from a person aged 18 to 59 who received the Ad26.COV2.S COVID-19 vaccine or a placebo. Rearrangement joined TRBV7-9 to TRBJ1-1, with no D gene named confidently. CDR3 sequence: CASTPLRTEAFF. The nucleotides read TGTGCCAGCACACCTTTAAGGACTGAAGCTTTCTTT.